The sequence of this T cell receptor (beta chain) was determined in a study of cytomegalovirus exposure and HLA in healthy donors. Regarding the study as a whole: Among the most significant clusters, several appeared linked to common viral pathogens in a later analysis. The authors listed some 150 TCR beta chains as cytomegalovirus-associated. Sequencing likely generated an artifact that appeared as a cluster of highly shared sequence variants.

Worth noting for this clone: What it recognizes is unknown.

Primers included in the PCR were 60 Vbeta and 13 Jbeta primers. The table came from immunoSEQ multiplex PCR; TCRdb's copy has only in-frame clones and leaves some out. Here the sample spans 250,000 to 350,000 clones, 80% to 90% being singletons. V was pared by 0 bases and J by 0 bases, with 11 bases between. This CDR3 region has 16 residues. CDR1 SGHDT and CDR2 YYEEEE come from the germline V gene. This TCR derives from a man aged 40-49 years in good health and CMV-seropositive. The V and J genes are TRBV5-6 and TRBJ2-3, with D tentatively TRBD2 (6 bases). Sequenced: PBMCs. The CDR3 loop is CASSLGRRVSTDTQYF. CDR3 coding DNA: TGTGCCAGCAGCTTGGGGCGGAGGGTGAGCACAGATACGCAGTATTTT.